This T cell receptor (beta chain) was identified in a study of naive CD8 T cells in extremely preterm neonates. Whole-study findings and limits: Relative to older groups, preterm infants had shorter, less trimmed CDR3s with fewer N additions. iChao1 richness was lowest in preterm neonates, significantly versus all ages.

Repertoires were generated with immunoSEQ multiplex PCR, while TCRdb's copy carries only in-frame clones and drops some. The table includes tens of thousands of clones, around 88% detected once. Details on this clone: The antigen remains unidentified.

Extremely preterm births at roughly 22-27 weeks of gestation supplied the samples. The sample holds sorted live naive CD8+ CD45RA+CCR7+ T cells. Trimming removed 3 bases from V and 1 base from J, with 6 bases in between. Germline V gene sequence: CDR1 GTSNPN, CDR2 SVGIG (reference sequence). CDR3 length: 12 amino acids. The chain couples TRBV30 to TRBJ1-2; D is uncertain. Sequencing input: naive CD8+ T cells from cord blood. This clonotype was sampled from a boy who was born preterm. CDR3 coding DNA: TGTGCCTGGAGGACAAATAACTATGGCTACACCTTC. This gives the protein CAWRTNNYGYTF. The whole variable domain, remainder taken from reference TRBV30 and TRBJ1-2, is SQTIHQWPATLVQPVGSPLSLECTVEGTSNPNLYWYRQAAGRGLQLLFYSVGIGQISSEVPQNLSASRPQDRQFILSSKKLLLSDSGFYLCAWRTNNYGYTFGSGTRLTVV.